This T cell receptor beta chain stems from a study of shared clonotypes between healthy human individuals (dated by TCRdb to the early 2020s). As for the study more broadly: Two women and a few men aged 18 to 49 years were included in the cohort. Per donor, leukapheresis produced somewhere between about 0.94 and 9 billion PBMCs. Per donor, three plates each were used for CD4 naive and CD4 memory, two for CD8 naive, and one for CD8 memory. Different laboratories and diverse techniques were used to prepare libraries and sequence TCR repertoires, to increase sequencing depth and limit assay-specific biases. The study deeply sequenced blood TCR repertoires of 5 or 6 healthy adults to estimate repertoire size and the extent of clonotype sharing between individuals.

Details on this clone: This receptor's antigen is unknown. Qualities for individual bases were not recorded, and no much larger clone is one base off.

Using the deep immunoSEQ assay, multiplex PCR amplified TCR CDR3 regions from genomic DNA. For each cell subset, the extracted genomic DNA was distributed evenly across all wells of several immunoSEQ 96-well plates, and each plate served as one replicate. Each replicate PCR for sorted subsets received approximately 200 ng genomic DNA, equal to tens of thousands of T cell genomes. Purified libraries were quantified with a Qubit 3.0 fluorometer, sized on a Bioanalyzer 2100, and re-quantified with the KAPA Library Quantification kit. Every immunoSEQ 96-well plate was sequenced on a dedicated single-read 150-cycle Illumina NextSeq 550 flow cell. The authors processed their data as follows. Because the immunoSEQ output held only junctional sequences and lacked quality scores, the filtering could not match the filtering applied to full-length reads. Sequences were annotated with PyIR, a Python wrapper for IgBLAST v1.9, and V/J genes and CDR3 were assigned using IMGT germline references. Reads were removed for weak V/J assignments (E-value above 1e-6), missing CDR3, stop codons, out-of-frame junctions, or ambiguous translated residues. V3J clonotypes were defined as sequences sharing the same inferred V gene, J gene, and CDR3 amino acid sequence. Percentage overlap between repertoires was computed as shared unique clonotypes divided by the size of the smaller repertoire. RTK rarefaction, the Chao1 estimator, and Recon v2.1 estimates of unobserved clonotypes were used to assess repertoire richness. Generation probabilities were computed with OLGA for all TCRbeta clonotypes obtained by the gDNA method from several donors. TCRdb took this table from immuneACCESS and kept in-frame rearrangements with V and J called. Such tables lack part of the clones; where checked against another copy, unresolved V genes explain under half of the gap, and the rest is unexplained. The DNA was the basis for D and trimming; V, J and clone size are from that table. This sample is represented by roughly 2.2 million clones; 85% to 95% of them were singletons. The ten largest clones take up around 0.4% of the sample.

Trimming costs V 6 bases and J 4 bases, and their ends lie 16 bases apart. CDR3 length: 14 amino acids, cysteine to phenylalanine. The retained sequence is limited to the CDR3, 42 bases, with the frame set at the first base. Sequences SNHLY (CDR1) and FYNNEI (CDR2) are obtained from the germline V gene. What the study reported, not specific to this receptor: Pairwise subsampling led to the expectation that sequencing depth would affect the degree of clonotype sharing among donors. Across a few donors, approximately 5% of naive CD4, over 3% of naive CD8, approximately 2.5% of memory CD4, and 0.3% to 0.45% of memory CD8 clonotypes were shared. Because the study included a small number of donors, the genetic and exposure-history diversity represented was limited. Estimated clonotype richness was generally larger for naive than for memory subsets. Compared with non-shared clonotypes, clonotypes shared by all four sorted-subset donors had higher generation probabilities. Sampling was restricted to blood, and TCR repertoires in tissue are likely to differ from TCR repertoires in blood. Rarefaction of sorted-subset datasets indicated incomplete sequencing despite the large sequencing depth.

Healthy HIV-negative adults with no recently reported acute infections or vaccinations were included as donors. Only Caucasian adults living in Nashville, Tennessee, USA were represented among the donors. CD4+ T cells were enriched by magnetic negative selection, after which naive cells were positively selected on CD45RA and the negative fraction was taken as the memory subset. Blood was obtained by leukapheresis, after which PBMCs were separated by Ficoll-Histopaque density gradient centrifugation and cryopreserved in liquid nitrogen vapor phase. Purity and quantity of every magnetically sorted T cell population were checked by analytical flow cytometry. Genomic DNA was isolated from every sorted fraction and measured by UV absorbance on a Nanodrop 2000c.

This chain joins TRBV2 to TRBJ2-7; the D gene identity is not certain. The sequencing sample was made of naive CD4+ T cells from PBMCs. What the cell subset or site label conveys for this sample: CD45RA+ positively selected. The sequence derives from a man aged 18 to 29 in good health. Some clones in this sample may be carry-over from other donors' samples. The sequenced DNA: TGTGCCAGCAGCCGGGTCATAGAGAGTTACGAGCAGTACTTC. Its translation reads: CASSRVIESYEQYF.